This is a list of T cell receptor beta chains from one sample in a study of T cell responses to AZD1222 COVID-19 vaccine. Only in-frame clones appear in the TCRdb table, and some are missing; sequencing was by immunoSEQ multiplex PCR. Found here are 110,000 to 150,000 clones, 93% of them singletons; the top ten hold approximately 9%. The sample consisted of peripheral blood, taken on day 0 of AZD1222 vaccination. All receptors come from an adult in good health. Each CDR3 is given with its conserved first and last residue. The D gene is left open where the match is weak. Expanded clones are given a class, and other clones once, few, many or no size at all.

>TRBJ1-5|.|TRBV6-4|.
CASSVLIWDKRSNQPQHF
TGTGCCAGCAGTGTGCTGATATGGGACAAAAGAAGCAATCAGCCCCAGCATTTT
>TRBJ2-1|TRBD2|TRBV5-5|.
CASSTRTSGGNYNEQFF
TGTGCCAGCAGCACTCGGACTAGCGGGGGGAACTACAATGAGCAGTTCTTC
>TRBJ1-2|.|TRBV30|.
CAWSKLLRSNYGYTF
TGTGCCTGGAGTAAGCTTCTGAGATCTAACTATGGCTACACCTTC
>TRBJ2-2|.|TRBV19|once
CASSMATGELFF
TGTGCCAGTAGTATGGCGACCGGGGAGCTGTTTTTT
>TRBJ2-7|.|TRBV11-3|.
CASSLSRAPYEQYF
TGTGCCAGCAGCTTATCCCGGGCCCCCTACGAGCAGTACTTC
>TRBJ1-1|.|TRBV10-3|.
CAISESTGSEAFF
TGTGCCATCAGTGAGTCGACGGGAAGTGAAGCTTTCTTT
>TRBJ1-5|TRBD1|TRBV19|.
CASAGTGGFLSNQPQHF
TGTGCCAGTGCCGGGACAGGGGGCTTTTTGAGCAATCAGCCCCAGCATTTT
>TRBJ1-2|.|TRBV12-3/TRBV12-4|once
CASSPIGYGYTF
TGTGCCAGCAGCCCGATTGGCTATGGCTACACCTTC
>TRBJ1-1|.|TRBV19|once
CASTLPGIRAFF
TGTGCCAGTACACTCCCCGGGATTAGAGCTTTCTTT
>TRBJ1-5|.|TRBV28|.
CASNILNQPQHF
TGTGCCAGCAATATACTTAATCAGCCCCAGCATTTT